This TCR beta chain derives from a study of T cell responses to AZD1222 COVID-19 vaccine. As regards this clone: Its specificity is not known.

Generated by immunoSEQ multiplex PCR, the TCRdb table keeps only in-frame clones and is missing some. Of some 120,000 clones in the sample, about 90% were seen once. Broader study findings: Spike-specific TCR depth and breadth grew after two AZD1222 doses.

Trimming took 3 bases from V and 2 from J, leaving 7 bases between them. This CDR3 contains 12 residues. Germline-derived CDR1 and CDR2 are SQVTM and ANQGSEA. The sequence came from an adult in good health. Source: peripheral blood, taken on day 0 of AZD1222 vaccination. The chain has TRBV29-1 and TRBJ1-1, with D possibly TRBD1 on 5 matching bases. CDR3 sequence: CSVEWTNTEAFF. CDR3 coding DNA: TGCAGCGTTGAGTGGACAAACACTGAAGCTTTCTTT.